This T cell receptor beta chain emerged from a study of blood T cell repertoires in COVID-19. Study-level information: Donors in the United States, Italy and Spain gave samples during acute or convalescent COVID-19.

The germline V gene has CDR1 SGHKS and CDR2 YYEKEE (reference sequence). Unmatched junction bases numbered 14, after V lost 7 bases and J lost 10 bases. The CDR3 has 14 amino acids. Original processing notes: Quantification of nucleated cells was approximated via reference gene primer amplification. Assay used: immunoSEQ multiplex PCR; TCRdb lists only in-frame clones, some missing. The V and J calls and clone size are taken from that table; D and trimming were inferred from the DNA. The repertoire consists of some 100,000 clones, with about 86% occurring once and the leading ten covering around 8.1%.

Sequencing was performed on peripheral blood. The V call is TRBV5-5, the J call TRBJ1-1; 9 bases line up with TRBD1. The sequence was collected from a woman aged 70-85 years with acute or convalescent COVID-19. The CDR3 sequence is CASDGDRATSVAFF. As DNA, the CDR3 is TGTGCCAGCGACGGGGACAGGGCTACTTCAGTAGCTTTCTTT.